This TCR beta chain was retrieved from a study of cytotoxic CD8 clonotypes in ibrutinib-treated CLL. The overall study: The subjects consisted of approximately ten relapsed/refractory and roughly 14 treatment-naive individuals, with around 17 IGHV unmutated. Findings of the study overall: At ibrutinib response, clonality increased, and at progression it declined back toward baseline.

Investigators sourced approximately 2 micrograms of genomic DNA from cryopreserved PBMCs for TCR beta libraries. The ends were cut back, 6 bases at V and 8 bases at J, with 14 bases in the middle. CDR1 is MDHEN and CDR2 is SYDVKM in the germline V gene. This CDR3 region has 13 residues. This clone was picked up a small number of times. Its specificity is unknown. The method was immunoSEQ multiplex PCR; TCRdb's version includes in-frame clones alone and lacks a portion of them. The sample has a few hundred thousand clones; about three quarters are singletons. The sample here was PBMCs, taken after 24 months of ibrutinib treatment. The receptor was derived from a human donor with chronic lymphocytic leukemia. The chain combines TRBV28 with TRBJ1-5; D is undetermined. CDR3 sequence reads: CASRPGELEPQHF. Written as DNA, the CDR3 is TGTGCCAGCAGGCCGGGCGAGCTGGAGCCCCAGCATTTT.